One and the same sample provided the 6 T cell receptor beta chains below, sequenced in a study of blood T cell repertoires in COVID-19. Assay: immunoSEQ multiplex PCR; the TCRdb copy retains only in-frame clones and omits some. The sample consists of 88,000 or so clones, 85% to 90% of them appearing once. The sequenced material came from peripheral blood. These receptors all stem from a man in his sixties with acute or convalescent COVID-19.

The chain joins TRBV5-8 to TRBJ2-7; no definite D call. The CDR3 covers 13 residues. Trimming pared 1 base from V and 0 bases from J, leaving 5 bases between. Germline assignment: CDR1 SGHTS and CDR2 YDEGEE. CDR3 sequence reads: CASSLTNSYEQYF. The DNA of the CDR3 is TGTGCCAGCAGCTTGACAAACTCCTACGAGCAGTACTTC.

The chain uses TRBV7-3 and TRBJ2-5; weak D call: TRBD1 (6 bases). CDR3 length: 15 residues. Germline V gene lookup returns CDR1 SGHTA and CDR2 FQGTGA. Trimming shortened V by 0 bases and J by 0 bases, and 8 bases separated the two germline ends. CDR3 sequence: CASSLTGADQETQYF. The DNA for the CDR3 is TGTGCCAGCAGCTTAACGGGGGCAGACCAAGAGACCCAGTACTTC.

The gene calls are TRBV6-2 or TRBV6-3 and TRBJ1-2; the D is unclear. Germline values: CDR1 MNHEY, CDR2 SVGEGT. The V and J ends lost 0 bases and 5 bases respectively, with 10 bases between them. This CDR3 contains 14 residues. The CDR3 sequence: CASSYSPGKYGYTF. CDR3 sequence (DNA): TGTGCCAGCAGTTACTCTCCGGGAAAGTATGGCTACACCTTC.

The V and J genes are TRBV27 and TRBJ2-7; TRBD2 matches 9 bases. This CDR3 spans 14 amino acids. Germline V CDR1 and CDR2: MNHEY, SMNVEV (reference sequence). Trimming removed 0 bases from V and 5 bases from J; junction bases left unmatched: 2. The CDR3 nucleotides are TGTGCCAGCAGTTTATCTAGCGGGAGCCACGAGCAGTACTTC. This translates into CASSLSSGSHEQYF.

The count of this clone is one. The V call is TRBV7-3, the J call TRBJ1-2, with 8 bases matching TRBD1. Germline V gene data show CDR1 as SGHTA and CDR2 as FQGTGA. V lost 5 bases and J lost 3; bases outside the gene matches: 8. This CDR3 has 15 residues. CDR3 sequence reads: CASSPWAGGDYGYTF. The CDR3 DNA is TGTGCCAGCAGCCCTTGGGCAGGGGGCGACTATGGCTACACCTTC.

The V call is TRBV11-3, the J call TRBJ2-2; D call uncertain. The CDR3 has 14 residues. V was trimmed by 4 bases and J by 0 bases, leaving 6 bases between them. Germline CDR1 SGHNT, CDR2 YENEEA. This CDR3 is CASSSVTNTGELFF. The CDR3 DNA follows: TGTGCCAGCAGCTCGGTGACGAACACCGGGGAGCTGTTTTTT.